This TCR beta chain was obtained from a study of spatial heterogeneity in lung cancer. Time point denoted: sample taken at primary tumor resection. Whole RNA, isolated from tumor, nontumor lung or frozen PBMC, was sequenced without prior sorting. This clonotype was observed at least ten times. Its antigen remains unidentified. Study-wide results and limits: Intratumoral expanded alpha and beta TCR counts were found to track tumor mutation counts.

The ends were cut back, 1 base at V and 9 bases at J, with 15 bases in the middle. CDR1 SGHTA and CDR2 FQGNSA come from the germline V gene. The CDR3 runs to 15 residues. TCRdb itself ran the 5' RACE reads through MiXCR, one entry per CDR3 protein. The data contain some 23,000 distinct CDR3 sequences, roughly 10% of them seen just once; the ten biggest clones take up approximately 7.5%. The sequences come from lung tumor tissue, collected at surgery. This chain connects TRBV7-2 to TRBJ2-2, with TRBD2 as a possible D gene (5 bases). This sequence was found in a male donor with early-stage non-small cell lung cancer. The CDR3 here is CASSLDGSRGRELFF. As DNA, the CDR3 is TGTGCCAGCAGCTTAGATGGGAGCCGCGGAAGGGAGCTGTTTTTT.